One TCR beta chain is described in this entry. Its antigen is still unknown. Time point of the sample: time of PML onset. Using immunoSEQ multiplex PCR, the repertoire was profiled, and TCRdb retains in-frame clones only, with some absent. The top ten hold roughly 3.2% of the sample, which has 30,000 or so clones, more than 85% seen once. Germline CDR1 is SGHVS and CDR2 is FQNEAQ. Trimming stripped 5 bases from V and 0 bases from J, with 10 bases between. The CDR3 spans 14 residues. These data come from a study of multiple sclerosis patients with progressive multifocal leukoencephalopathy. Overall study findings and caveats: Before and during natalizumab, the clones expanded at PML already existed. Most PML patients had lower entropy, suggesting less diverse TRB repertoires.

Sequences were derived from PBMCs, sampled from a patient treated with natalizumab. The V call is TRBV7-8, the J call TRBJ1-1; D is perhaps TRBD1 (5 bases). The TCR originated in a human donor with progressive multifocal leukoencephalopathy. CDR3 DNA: TGTGCCAGCAGCACCAGGGCTATGAACACTGAAGCTTTCTTT. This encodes CASSTRAMNTEAFF.